This TCR beta chain came from a study of blood T cell repertoires in COVID-19. As for the study in general: Researchers got acute and convalescent COVID-19 samples from the United States, Italy and Spain. From T cells, B-cell-depleted T cells, or PBMCs came the material, which was cDNA or gDNA.

In germline, CDR1 is MNHNS, CDR2 SASEGT. V was pared by 1 base and J by 6 bases, with 15 bases of the junction left unmatched. This CDR3 is 18 amino acids long. TCRdb's copy holds only in-frame clones and misses some; the assay was immunoSEQ multiplex PCR. The sample includes fewer than 150,000 clones, 70% to 90% of them seen just once. The sequence came from a woman aged 60-70 years with acute or convalescent COVID-19. The chain uses TRBV6-1 and TRBJ2-3; 8 bases are a match to TRBD2. Sequenced sample: peripheral blood. The CDR3 sequence: CASSEGWGSGRSSDTQYF. CDR3 in DNA: TGTGCCAGCAGTGAAGGTTGGGGGAGCGGGAGATCATCGGATACGCAGTATTTT.